This T cell receptor beta chain was sequenced for a study of vaccination and CD4 T cells after COVID-19. Whole-study results and caveats: A median roughly 84% of convalescent patients' SARS-CoV-2-reactive clones emerged only after vaccination.

Treatment described: roughly 10-day PBMC culture with coronavirus spike peptide pools or control peptides (ViraFEST assay). This CDR3 is built from 13 residues. Trimming took 5 bases from V and 8 from J, leaving 15 bases between them. Germline V gene lookup returns CDR1 SGHNT and CDR2 YENEEA. Concerning this clonotype: Its antigen is currently unknown.

Sequenced with the Oncomine TCR Beta short-read assay was DNA taken from cultured CD4+ T cells. MiXCR was run by TCRdb on the PCR reads, yielding one entry per CDR3 protein. The sample gives fewer than 25,000 distinct CDR3 sequences, about half of which show up once; about 4% is in the top ten. This clonotype was obtained from a human donor who had recovered from COVID-19. Sequencing used CD4+ T cells from blood, cultured in vitro. The V call is TRBV11-3, the J call TRBJ1-1, with a possible D match to TRBD1 (5 bases). As DNA, the CDR3 is TGTGCCAGCAGCATTCAGGTATGGGGCGAAGCTTTCTTT. Translation gives CASSIQVWGEAFF. Together with reference TRBV11-3 and TRBJ1-1, the CDR3 gives the full variable domain: EAGVVQSPRYKIIEKKQPVAFWCNPISGHNTLYWYLQNLGQGPELLIRYENEEAVDDSQLPKDRFSAERLKGVDSTLKIQPAELGDSAVYLCASSIQVWGEAFFGQGTRLTVV.